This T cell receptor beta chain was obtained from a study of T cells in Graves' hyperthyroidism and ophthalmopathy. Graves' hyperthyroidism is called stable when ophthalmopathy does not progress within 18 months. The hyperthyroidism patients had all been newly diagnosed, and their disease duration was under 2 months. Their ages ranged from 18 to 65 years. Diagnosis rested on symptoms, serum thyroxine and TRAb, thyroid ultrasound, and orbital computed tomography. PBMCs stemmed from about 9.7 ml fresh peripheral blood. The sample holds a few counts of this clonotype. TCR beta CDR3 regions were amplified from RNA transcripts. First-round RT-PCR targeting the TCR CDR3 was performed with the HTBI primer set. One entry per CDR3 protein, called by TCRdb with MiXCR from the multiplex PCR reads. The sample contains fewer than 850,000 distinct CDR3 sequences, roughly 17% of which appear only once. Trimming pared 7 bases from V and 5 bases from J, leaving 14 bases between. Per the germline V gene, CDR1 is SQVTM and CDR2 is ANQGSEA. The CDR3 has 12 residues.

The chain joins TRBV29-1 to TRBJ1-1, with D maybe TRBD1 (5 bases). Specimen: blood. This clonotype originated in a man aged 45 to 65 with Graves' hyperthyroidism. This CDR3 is CSAWDASTEAFF. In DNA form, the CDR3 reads TGCAGCGCTTGGGACGCGAGTACTGAAGCTTTCTTT.